The 19 T cell receptor beta chains listed next were all sequenced from one sample in a study of cytotoxic CD8 clonotypes in ibrutinib-treated CLL. TCRdb's table, derived via immunoSEQ multiplex PCR, lists solely in-frame clones and lacks some. The repertoire holds 300,000 to 350,000 clones, with about 80% as singletons. Here the sequenced sample was PBMCs, taken before ibrutinib treatment. Every receptor here comes from a human donor with chronic lymphocytic leukemia.

This sequence joins TRBV10-1 and TRBJ2-1, with unresolved D. This CDR3 spans 13 amino acids. Germline CDR1 reads WNHNN; CDR2 reads SYGVQD (reference sequence). The V end lost 2 bases, the J end lost 2 bases, and 4 bases lay between the germline ends. DNA of the CDR3: TGCGCCAGCAGTGAGAACCCCTACAATGAGCAGTTCTTC. Translation: CASSENPYNEQFF.

This clone was counted only a few times. This sequence joins TRBV25-1 and TRBJ1-2; D call uncertain. CDR1 and CDR2 from the germline V gene are MGHDK and SYGVNS. The V end lost 0 bases, the J end lost 6 bases, and 11 bases lay between the germline ends. The CDR3 loop spans 14 amino acids. The CDR3 DNA reads TGTGCCAGCAGTGAATATGGGGAGAATCATGGCTACACCTTC. Translating it yields CASSEYGENHGYTF.

This chain joins TRBV5-5 and TRBJ2-7; TRBD1 is a possible D gene (6 bases). The CDR3 contains 14 residues. The germline V and J ends were trimmed by 2 bases and 4 bases, with 13 bases remaining between them. From germline, CDR1 is SGHKS and CDR2 YYEKEE (reference sequence). CDR3 residues: CASSFSGRGYEQYF. CDR3 bases: TGTGCCAGCAGCTTCTCGGGCAGGGGTTACGAGCAGTACTTC. Supplemented by reference TRBV5-5 and TRBJ2-7, the full variable domain reads DAGVTQSPTHLIKTRGQQVTLRCSPISGHKSVSWYQQVLGQGPQFIFQYYEKEERGRGNFPDRFSARQFPNYSSELNVNALLLGDSALYLCASSFSGRGYEQYFGPGTRLTVT.

In DNA form, the CDR3 reads TGCGCCAGCAGTCCAGAGGCCGACAGGGTTGGAACTGAAGCTTTCTTT. Amino acids: CASSPEADRVGTEAFF. The V call is TRBV5-1, the J call TRBJ1-1; 7 nucleotides agree with TRBD1. V was clipped by 5 bases and J by 5 bases; unmatched bases: 15. The CDR3 runs 16 residues. Germline V gene data show CDR1 as SGHRS and CDR2 as YFSETQ.

The table lists this clone with a count of one. The chain employs TRBV19 and TRBJ1-1, with unresolved D. Trimming took 3 bases from V and 1 from J, leaving 9 bases between them. The CDR3 sequence is 14 residues long. Germline loops: CDR1 LNHDA, CDR2 SQIVND (reference sequence). The CDR3 nucleotides read TGTGCCAGTAGTATCCGCCGACAGAACACTGAAGCTTTCTTT. Protein: CASSIRRQNTEAFF.

This clone has more than one count but fewer than ten. V is TRBV2 and J is TRBJ1-4; maybe TRBD1 (5 bases). V dropped 8 bases and J dropped 7 bases, with 14 bases sitting between them. The length of the CDR3 is 13 residues. CDR1 and CDR2 (germline): SNHLY, FYNNEI. The DNA of the CDR3 is TGTGCCAGCCTTCTAATGCAGGGTGAAAAACTGTTTTTT. Translating gives CASLLMQGEKLFF.

The rearrangement uses TRBV7-2 and TRBJ2-5, with D possibly being TRBD2 (6 bases). V lost 3 bases and J 4 bases, leaving 12 bases between the germline ends. CDR1 is SGHTA, CDR2 FQGNSA, per germline. The CDR3 has 14 residues. The CDR3 DNA reads TGTGCCAGCAGCTTTACCGGGAGTGGAGAGACCCAGTACTTC. Its protein is CASSFTGSGETQYF.

CDR3 bases: TGTGCCAGCAGCCCCATTCGTGATACGCAGTATTTT. It specifies CASSPIRDTQYF. The chain uses TRBV9 and TRBJ2-3; no clear D. The CDR3 spans 12 residues. In germline, CDR1 is SGDLS, CDR2 YYNGEE. V was cut by 4 bases and J by 6 bases, with 9 bases left in between.

The sample holds one count of this clone. This chain joins TRBV5-6 and TRBJ2-1; 7 bases are a match to TRBD1. The CDR3 covers 16 residues. Germline CDR1 SGHDT, CDR2 YYEEEE. V shed 7 bases and J 2 bases; nucleotides not matched to a gene: 12. CDR3 sequence: CASLGHGTAAYNEQFF. The CDR3 nucleotides read TGTGCCAGCCTAGGGCACGGGACAGCGGCCTACAATGAGCAGTTCTTC.

The chain uses TRBV5-4 and TRBJ2-1; D remains ambiguous. Germline V CDR1 and CDR2: SGHNT, YYREEE (reference sequence). V lost 4 bases and J 3 bases, leaving 17 bases between the germline ends. This CDR3 has 16 amino acids. The CDR3 sequence: CASSTNGGTHYNEQFF. CDR3 nucleotide sequence: TGTGCCAGCAGCACCAACGGCGGCACACACTACAATGAGCAGTTCTTC.

The CDR3 DNA reads as TGTGCCAGCAGCCCGGTGGGCGGCTATGGCTACACCTTC. Its translation is CASSPVGGYGYTF. The chain recombines TRBV7-9 with TRBJ1-2; D gene unclear. V gave up 5 bases and J gave up 4 bases, with 11 bases separating them. This CDR3 comprises 13 residues. The germline V gene encodes CDR1 SEHNR and CDR2 FQNEAQ (reference sequence). Full variable domain (outside the CDR3, taken from reference TRBV7-9 and TRBJ1-2): DTGVSQNPRHKITKRGQNVTFRCDPISEHNRLYWYRQTLGQGPEFLTYFQNEAQLEKSRLLSDRFSAERPKGSFSTLEIQRTEQGDSAMYLCASSPVGGYGYTFGSGTRLTVV.

This clone was picked up one time. This sequence joins TRBV6-1 and TRBJ2-1; D gene unclear. The CDR3 sequence is 10 residues long. Germline CDR1 and CDR2: MNHNS and SASEGT. V dropped 6 bases and J dropped 7 bases, with 4 bases sitting between them. The CDR3, as DNA: TGTGCCAGCAGGGGGAATGAGCAGTTCTTC. Translating it yields CASRGNEQFF.

The V and J genes are TRBV7-2 and TRBJ1-1; maybe TRBD1 (6 bases). V lost 5 bases and J 0 bases, leaving 13 bases between the germline ends. The CDR3 loop spans 15 amino acids. Germline V gives CDR1 SGHTA, CDR2 FQGNSA. CDR3 protein: CASSPWTAMNTEAFF. CDR3 coding DNA: TGTGCCAGCAGCCCGTGGACAGCGATGAACACTGAAGCTTTCTTT.

J is TRBJ1-1 and V is TRBV11-1; no clear D. In germline, CDR1 is SGHAT, CDR2 FQDESV (reference sequence). The CDR3 contains 13 residues. V lost 1 base and J lost 3, with 6 bases in between. The CDR3 sequence: CASSLEIHTEAFF. CDR3 coding DNA: TGTGCCAGCAGCTTAGAGATCCACACTGAAGCTTTCTTT.

This clone was seen a few times. The chain couples TRBV4-2 to TRBJ2-5; TRBD2 agrees at 12 bases. Trimming took 0 bases from V and 4 from J; bases not matched to a gene: 9. Germline CDR1 reads LGHNA; CDR2 reads YNFKEQ. The CDR3 totals 18 residues. The CDR3 region is CASSQDFLAGGRGETQYF. In DNA form, the CDR3 reads TGTGCCAGCAGCCAAGATTTCCTAGCGGGAGGGCGTGGAGAGACCCAGTACTTC.

The chain joins TRBV28 to TRBJ2-7; 8 positions agree with TRBD2. Germline loops: CDR1 MDHEN, CDR2 SYDVKM. After removal of 5 bases from V and 0 bases from J, the junction contained 6 bases not matched to a gene. The CDR3 is made up of 15 amino acids. As DNA, the CDR3 is TGTGCCAGCAGTATACTTAGCGGGAACTCCTACGAGCAGTACTTC. It yields the protein CASSILSGNSYEQYF. Full variable domain (remainder filled in from reference TRBV28 and TRBJ2-7): DVKVTQSSRYLVKRTGEKVFLECVQDMDHENMFWYRQDPGLGLRLIYFSYDVKMKEKGDIPEGYSVSREKKERFSLILESASTNQTSMYLCASSILSGNSYEQYFGPGTRLTVT.

The V call is TRBV28, the J call TRBJ2-7; D is undetermined. The CDR3 is made up of 14 amino acids. V lost 2 bases and J lost 3, with 11 bases in between. Germline V gene lookup returns CDR1 MDHEN and CDR2 SYDVKM. CDR3 amino acids: CASSLSLHGYEQYF. Here the CDR3 DNA reads TGTGCCAGCAGTTTAAGTCTTCACGGCTACGAGCAGTACTTC. The variable domain in full, with the rest retrieved from reference TRBV28 and TRBJ2-7, is DVKVTQSSRYLVKRTGEKVFLECVQDMDHENMFWYRQDPGLGLRLIYFSYDVKMKEKGDIPEGYSVSREKKERFSLILESASTNQTSMYLCASSLSLHGYEQYFGPGTRLTVT.

J is TRBJ2-7 and V is TRBV4-3, with D tentatively TRBD1 (6 bases). The V and J ends lost 0 bases and 6 bases respectively, with 12 bases between them. In germline, CDR1 is LGHNA, CDR2 YSLEER. The CDR3 runs 14 residues. DNA of the CDR3: TGCGCCAGCAGCCAAGATTCAGGGGCGGGCGAGCAGTACTTC. Translated, it gives CASSQDSGAGEQYF.

The rearrangement uses TRBV27 and TRBJ2-2; D not certain. V lost 3 bases to trimming and J lost 4 bases, with 6 bases between them. This CDR3 region has 13 residues. Germline loops: CDR1 MNHEY, CDR2 SMNVEV (reference sequence). The CDR3 protein is CASSFVGTGELFF. CDR3 coding DNA: TGTGCCAGCAGTTTCGTTGGCACCGGGGAGCTGTTTTTT.